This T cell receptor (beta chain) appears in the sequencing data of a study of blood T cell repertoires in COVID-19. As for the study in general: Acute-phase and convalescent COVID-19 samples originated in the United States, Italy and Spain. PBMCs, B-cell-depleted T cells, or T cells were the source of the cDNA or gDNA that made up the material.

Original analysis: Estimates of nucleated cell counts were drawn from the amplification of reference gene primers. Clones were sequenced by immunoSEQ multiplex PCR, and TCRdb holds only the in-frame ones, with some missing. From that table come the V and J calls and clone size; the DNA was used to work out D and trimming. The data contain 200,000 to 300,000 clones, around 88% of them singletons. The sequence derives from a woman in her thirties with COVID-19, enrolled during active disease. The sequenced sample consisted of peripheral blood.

CDR3 DNA: TGTGCCAGCAGACGGACCGGGGAGGGCACAGATACGCAGTATTTT. Amino acids: CASRRTGEGTDTQYF. The J gene is TRBJ2-3, the V gene TRBV6-5; possible D gene TRBD2, 6 bases. The V end lost 6 bases, the J end lost 1 base, and 14 bases lay between the germline ends. This CDR3 comprises 15 residues. Germline V CDR1 and CDR2: MNHEY, SVGAGI.